These 28 T cell receptor beta chains came from one sample sequenced in a study of shared clonotypes between healthy human individuals. Clones were read by immunoSEQ multiplex PCR, and TCRdb kept only the in-frame ones, dropping some. This sample has a few million clones, with approximately 94% found just once. The source material was naive CD4+ T cells sorted from blood. Documented subset: CD45RA+ positively selected. These receptors were obtained from a man aged 18-30 years in good health.

V is TRBV5-8 and J is TRBJ2-4; no definite D call. Trimming shortened V by 0 bases and J by 8 bases, and 12 bases separated the two germline ends. CDR3 length: 14 amino acids. Looked up from germline, CDR1 is SGHTS and CDR2 is YDEGEE. CDR3 bases: TGTGCCAGCAGCTTGGCCGGTCAGGTAGACATTCAGTACTTC. Translated, it gives CASSLAGQVDIQYF.

As concerns this clone: Additional DNA sequences in this sample encode the identical CDR3. V gene TRBV6-1 combines with J gene TRBJ1-1; maybe TRBD1 (6 bases). This CDR3 has 13 residues. V lost 5 bases and J 2 bases, leaving 9 bases between the germline ends. Germline CDR1 and CDR2: MNHNS and SASEGT. The DNA of the CDR3 is TGTGCCAGCAGTACGGACAGAAACACTGAAGCTTTCTTT. Protein: CASSTDRNTEAFF.

This chain links TRBV9 with TRBJ2-5; TRBD2 agrees at 14 bases. CDR1 and CDR2 from the germline V gene are SGDLS and YYNGEE. The trim removed 3 bases at V and 4 bases at J, leaving 5 bases unmatched. The CDR3 extends over 16 amino acids. CDR3 sequence reads: CASSGRLAGGRETQYF. DNA for the CDR3: TGTGCCAGCAGCGGGCGACTAGCGGGGGGGCGAGAGACCCAGTACTTC.

This chain uses TRBV5-1 with TRBJ1-1; D may be TRBD1 (6 bases). Germline CDR1 SGHRS, CDR2 YFSETQ. Trimming left V 3 bases short and J 0 bases short, with 15 bases between. The CDR3 contains 16 residues. CDR3 coding DNA: TGCGCCAGCAGCTACTCAGGACAGTTAATGAACACTGAAGCTTTCTTT. It yields the protein CASSYSGQLMNTEAFF.

The rearrangement links TRBV5-4 to TRBJ2-7; D is perhaps TRBD1 (6 bases). Germline V gives CDR1 SGHNT, CDR2 YYREEE (reference sequence). With 4 bases removed from V and 2 bases from J, the gap between germline ends came to 16 bases. CDR3 length: 15 residues. The CDR3, as DNA: TGTGCCAGCAGCCTGGGACACACTATACCCTACGAGCAGTACTTC. This gives the protein CASSLGHTIPYEQYF.

V and J are TRBV27 and TRBJ1-1, with 8 bases identical to TRBD1. From germline, CDR1 is MNHEY and CDR2 SMNVEV (reference sequence). The CDR3 length is 14 residues. Germline trimming cut 6 bases from V and 5 bases from J; bases unmatched to any gene: 8. For the CDR3, the DNA is TGTGCCAGCAGCCCGACAGGGGCGGCAACTGAAGCTTTCTTT. It specifies CASSPTGAATEAFF.

This chain links TRBV30 with TRBJ1-5; weak D call: TRBD1 (5 bases). The CDR3 runs to 18 residues. Germline V gene sequence: CDR1 GTSNPN, CDR2 SVGIG (reference sequence). V was clipped by 0 bases and J by 3 bases, with 21 bases between them. The CDR3 sequence: CAWSVREPLGASNQPQHF. The CDR3 nucleotides read TGTGCCTGGAGTGTACGTGAACCCTTAGGGGCTTCCAATCAGCCCCAGCATTTT.

The chain recombines TRBV5-1 with TRBJ1-1; D might be TRBD1 (5 bases). The germline V gene encodes CDR1 SGHRS and CDR2 YFSETQ. The CDR3 has 16 amino acids. The V end lost 7 bases, the J end lost 2 bases, and 21 bases lay between the germline ends. The CDR3 loop reads CASGLIPRRGNTEAFF. CDR3 sequence (DNA): TGCGCCAGCGGACTAATCCCTAGGAGGGGAAACACTGAAGCTTTCTTT.

The chain joins TRBV21-1 to TRBJ2-7; the D segment call TRBD2 is taken from the table without a DNA check. TRBV21-1 is an annotated pseudogene. This CDR3 comprises 15 residues. The CDR3 nucleotides read TGTGCCAGCAGCAAATCGAGGGTAATACCCCACGAGCAGTACTTC. Residues: CASSKSRVIPHEQYF.

The chain uses TRBV10-1 and TRBJ2-3, with 14 bases identical to TRBD2. The trim removed 4 bases at V and 6 bases at J, leaving 3 bases unmatched. The germline gives CDR1 WNHNN, CDR2 SYGVQD (reference sequence). The CDR3 runs 15 residues. This chain's CDR3 is CASSATSGGVDTQYF. CDR3 nucleotides: TGCGCCAGCAGTGCGACTAGCGGGGGGGTGGATACGCAGTATTTT.

The rearrangement uses TRBV30 and TRBJ1-5; TRBD1 aligns across 7 bases. The ends lost 6 bases at V and 5 bases at J; junction bases unmatched: 4. This CDR3 contains 12 residues. The germline V gene has CDR1 GTSNPN and CDR2 SVGIG (reference sequence). This CDR3 is CACDRAHQPQHF. In DNA, the CDR3 is TGTGCCTGCGACAGGGCCCATCAGCCCCAGCATTTT.

V gene TRBV5-4 combines with J gene TRBJ1-2; D gene ambiguous. Germline CDR1 and CDR2: SGHNT and YYREEE (reference sequence). This CDR3 region has 13 residues. The germline V and J ends were trimmed by 2 bases and 7 bases, with 12 bases remaining between them. In DNA form, the CDR3 reads TGTGCCAGCAGCTTATCAGTAGGAGGTGGCTACACCTTC. It translates to CASSLSVGGGYTF. The complete variable domain, with remaining parts taken from reference TRBV5-4 and TRBJ1-2, reads ETGVTQSPTHLIKTRGQQVTLRCSSQSGHNTVSWYQQALGQGPQFIFQYYREEENGRGNFPPRFSGLQFPNYSSELNVNALELDDSALYLCASSLSVGGGYTFGSGTRLTVV.

This chain connects TRBV5-1 to TRBJ2-7; 14 bases are shared with TRBD2. CDR3 size: 18 residues. In germline, CDR1 is SGHRS, CDR2 YFSETQ. The ends lost 4 bases at V and 0 bases at J; junction bases unmatched: 9. The CDR3 spells CASSLHGLAGGSSYEQYF. CDR3 in DNA: TGCGCCAGCAGCCTCCACGGACTAGCGGGGGGTAGCTCCTACGAGCAGTACTTC.

The V and J genes are TRBV4-3 and TRBJ1-6, with unresolved D. The CDR3 totals 16 residues. Germline V gene data show CDR1 as LGHNA and CDR2 as YSLEER. Trimming left V 4 bases short and J 10 bases short, with 20 bases between. This CDR3 reads CASSRSGVIGESPLHF. CDR3 nucleotides: TGCGCCAGCAGCCGGTCCGGGGTCATCGGGGAATCACCCCTCCACTTT.

About this clone itself: Other nucleotide sequences from this sample produce the same CDR3. The chain recombines TRBV7-9 with TRBJ1-1; 9 nucleotides agree with TRBD1. CDR3 length equals 15 residues. The V segment lost 5 bases and the J segment 0 bases; nucleotides outside the gene matches: 4. The germline gives CDR1 SEHNR, CDR2 FQNEAQ (reference sequence). CDR3 coding DNA: TGTGCCAGCAGCCTACAGGGGGCCTTGAACACTGAAGCTTTCTTT. Its protein product is CASSLQGALNTEAFF.

The gene calls are TRBV10-3 and TRBJ2-5; D perhaps matches TRBD2 (6 bases). The CDR3 runs to 13 residues. Trimming left V 10 bases short and J 1 base short, with 13 bases between. Germline values: CDR1 ENHRY, CDR2 SYGVKD. The CDR3 region is CATGSRGQETQYF. CDR3 in DNA: TGTGCCACCGGGAGCCGTGGCCAAGAGACCCAGTACTTC.

The chain's CDR3 is CASSEASLAVSYEQYF. CDR3 sequence (DNA): TGTGCCAGCAGTGAAGCGTCTCTAGCGGTCTCCTACGAGCAGTACTTC. The chain joins TRBV6-1 to TRBJ2-7; 7 bases are shared with TRBD2. There are 16 residues in the CDR3. Germline trimming cut 0 bases from V and 0 bases from J; bases unmatched to any gene: 5. Per the germline V gene, CDR1 is MNHNS and CDR2 is SASEGT.

The gene calls are TRBV29-1 and TRBJ2-5; 12 bases map to TRBD2. The trim removed 7 bases at V and 4 bases at J, leaving 10 bases unmatched. This CDR3 spans 15 amino acids. Per germline, CDR1 SQVTM and CDR2 ANQGSEA. CDR3: CSGYPGLAGSETQYF. DNA for the CDR3: TGCAGCGGATATCCTGGACTAGCGGGATCAGAGACCCAGTACTTC.

The chain joins TRBV7-9 to TRBJ2-7; 9 nucleotides match TRBD2. V trimming: 5 bases; J trimming: 5 bases; junction bases outside the gene matches: 13. Germline loops: CDR1 SEHNR, CDR2 FQNEAQ (reference sequence). The CDR3 covers 16 residues. The CDR3 region has the DNA TGTGCCAGCAGCCGAATAGCGGGAGTGGAGGTCGACGAGCAGTACTTC. As protein: CASSRIAGVEVDEQYF.

The V and J genes are TRBV19 and TRBJ1-5; D might be TRBD1 (5 bases). The length of the CDR3 is 14 residues. Germline assignment: CDR1 LNHDA and CDR2 SQIVND (reference sequence). The V end lost 4 bases, the J end lost 9 bases, and 16 bases lay between the germline ends. The DNA for the CDR3 is TGTGCCAGTAGTAGGGAATCATACCAGGGGCCCCAGCATTTT. Its translation: CASSRESYQGPQHF.

This sequence joins TRBV28 and TRBJ1-2; no clear D gene. CDR1 and CDR2 (germline): MDHEN, SYDVKM. Deletions cut 6 bases from V and 4 bases from J, with 18 bases between. This CDR3 is 15 amino acids long. Here the CDR3 DNA reads TGTGCCAGCAGCGCCCTAAGGAGGGAACTCTATGGCTACACCTTC. Translated, it gives CASSALRRELYGYTF.

With respect to this clone: The same CDR3 arises from other DNA sequences in this sample as well. The V and J genes are TRBV10-3 and TRBJ1-5; maybe TRBD1 (5 bases). The CDR3 loop spans 14 amino acids. Trimming stripped 6 bases from V and 1 base from J, with 10 bases between. Germline-derived CDR1 and CDR2 are ENHRY and SYGVKD. CDR3 DNA sequence: TGTGCCATCAGCGAGGGACTCAGCAATCAGCCCCAGCATTTT. This gives the protein CAISEGLSNQPQHF.

The rearrangement links TRBV5-4 to TRBJ1-1, with no clear D. The CDR3 extends over 15 amino acids. Germline CDR1 and CDR2: SGHNT and YYREEE (reference sequence). Trimming took 0 bases from V and 0 from J, leaving 9 bases between them. CDR3 loop: CASSLEASLNTEAFF. Here the CDR3 DNA reads TGTGCCAGCAGCTTGGAGGCCAGCCTGAACACTGAAGCTTTCTTT.

This chain links TRBV27 with TRBJ1-6; 7 bases are a match to TRBD1. The germline CDR1 and CDR2 sequences are MNHEY and SMNVEV (reference sequence). V was clipped by 6 bases and J by 6 bases; unmatched bases: 8. This CDR3 has 15 amino acids. The CDR3 region is CASSWDSSRNSPLHF. CDR3 coding DNA: TGTGCCAGCAGCTGGGACAGCTCTCGTAATTCACCCCTCCACTTT.

The chain joins TRBV5-1 to TRBJ1-3, with no clear D. This CDR3 contains 14 residues. V was shortened by 3 bases and J by 0 bases, with 7 bases between the two germline ends. Germline CDR1 is SGHRS and CDR2 is YFSETQ. CDR3 coding DNA: TGCGCCAGCAGCTCTGACTTCTCTGGAAACACCATATATTTT. Translating gives CASSSDFSGNTIYF.

The V gene is TRBV28, the J gene TRBJ1-1; D is uncertain. Germline CDR1 MDHEN, CDR2 SYDVKM. The CDR3 covers 13 residues. The V and J ends lost 4 bases and 1 base respectively, with 7 bases between them. Written as DNA, the CDR3 is TGTGCCAGCAGTTCCCGGACGAACACTGAAGCTTTCTTT. Translated: CASSSRTNTEAFF.

This rearrangement joins TRBV7-8 to TRBJ2-5, with 7 bases lining up with TRBD2. The CDR3 runs 14 residues. Germline values: CDR1 SGHVS, CDR2 FQNEAQ. The V and J ends lost 5 bases and 5 bases, in that order; junction bases with no gene match: 8. The CDR3 protein is CASSMGGSMETQYF. CDR3 sequence (DNA): TGTGCCAGCAGCATGGGGGGGTCAATGGAGACCCAGTACTTC.

CDR3 bases: TGTGCCAGCAGCCTGAACAGGGGTGATAATTCACCCCTCCACTTT. Translation gives CASSLNRGDNSPLHF. V usage is TRBV6-1 and J usage is TRBJ1-6; the match to TRBD1 covers 7 bases. V lost 6 bases and J lost 5; bases outside the gene matches: 7. The V gene's germline CDR1 is MNHNS and CDR2 SASEGT. The CDR3 extends over 15 amino acids.